The 2 T cell receptor beta chains reported below all come from one sample, sequenced in a study of radiation and T cells in renal cell carcinoma. As to time point: baseline pretreatment blood. Treatment given: 15 Gy SBRT to primary tumor, nephrectomy 4 weeks later. Libraries were prepared by immunoSEQ multiplex PCR; TCRdb keeps only in-frame clonotypes and omits some of them. The sample includes about 150,000 clones, less than 90% seen only once; the top ten take approximately 4%. Here the sequenced sample was blood, taken from a patient whose treatment included radiotherapy and nephrectomy. All receptors derive from a woman in her 70s with renal cell carcinoma.

This chain links TRBV7-2 with TRBJ1-1; TRBD1 matches 9 bases. CDR3 length: 15 residues. CDR1 and CDR2 (germline): SGHTA, FQGNSA. Trimming cost V 1 base and J 4 bases; bases outside gene matches: 4. The CDR3 DNA reads TGTGCCAGCAGCTTAGTTGACAGGGGGTTCACTGAAGCTTTCTTT. Translating gives CASSLVDRGFTEAFF.

The chain joins TRBV6-6 to TRBJ2-7; D gene ambiguous. CDR3 length: 14 amino acids. Germline lookup yields CDR1 MNHNY and CDR2 SVGAGI (reference sequence). Trimming cost V 2 bases and J 3 bases, with 11 bases left between them. The CDR3 coding sequence is TGTGCCAGCAGTTACGGAAGGATAAGCTACGAGCAGTACTTC. This gives the protein CASSYGRISYEQYF.